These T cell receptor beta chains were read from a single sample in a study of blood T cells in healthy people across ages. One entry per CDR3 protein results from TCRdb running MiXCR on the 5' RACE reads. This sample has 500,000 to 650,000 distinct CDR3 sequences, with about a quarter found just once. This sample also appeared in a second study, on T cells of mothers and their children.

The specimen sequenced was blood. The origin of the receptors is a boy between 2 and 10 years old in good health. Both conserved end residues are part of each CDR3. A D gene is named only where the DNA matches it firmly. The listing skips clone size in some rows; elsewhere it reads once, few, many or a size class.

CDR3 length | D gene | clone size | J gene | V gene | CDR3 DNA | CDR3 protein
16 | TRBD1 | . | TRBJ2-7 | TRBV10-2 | TGCGCCAGCACACAGGGGGCGCGAATGCGGGACTACGAGCAGTACTTC | CASTQGARMRDYEQYF
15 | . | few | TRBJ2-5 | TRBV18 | TGTGCCAGCTCACCCCCTACAAGGGCCCAAGAGACCCAGTACTTC | CASSPPTRAQETQYF
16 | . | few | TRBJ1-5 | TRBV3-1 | TGTGCCAGCAGCCCGGATGGGAAGACGGGTAATCAGCCCCAGCATTTT | CASSPDGKTGNQPQHF
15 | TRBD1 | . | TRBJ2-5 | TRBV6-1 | TGTGCCAGCAGTGTGGGGGACAGAACCCAAGAGACCCAGTACTTC | CASSVGDRTQETQYF
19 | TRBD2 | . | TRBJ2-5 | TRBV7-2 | TGTGCCAGCAGCTTAGCGGACCGACTAGCGGGAGAGTCCCAAGAGACCCAGTACTTC | CASSLADRLAGESQETQYF
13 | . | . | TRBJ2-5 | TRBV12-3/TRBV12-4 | TGTGCCAGTTCGGCAGTCCGATGGGAGACCCAGTACTTC | CASSAVRWETQYF
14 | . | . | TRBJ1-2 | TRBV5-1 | TGCGCCAGCAGCTTGGCCGGGACATCCATAGACTACACCTTC | CASSLAGTSIDYTF
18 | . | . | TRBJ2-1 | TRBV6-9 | TGTGCCAGCAGTTATTCGATAAGCGGGTTAAGCTCCTACAATGAGCAGTTCTTC | CASSYSISGLSSYNEQFF
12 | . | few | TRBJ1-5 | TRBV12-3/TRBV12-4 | TGTGCCAGCAACCGACGCAATCAGCCCCAGCATTTT | CASNRRNQPQHF
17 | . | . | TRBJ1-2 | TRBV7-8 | TGTGCCAGCAGCTCAAGGACGGCACACCCTCCCAACTATGGCTACACCTTC | CASSSRTAHPPNYGYTF
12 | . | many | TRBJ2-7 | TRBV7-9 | TGCGCCAGCAGCTTGGTGGGGTACGAGCAGTACTTC | CASSLVGYEQYF
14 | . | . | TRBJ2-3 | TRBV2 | TGTGCCAGCAGTGAAACCAGTATGGGAGATACGCAGTATTTT | CASSETSMGDTQYF
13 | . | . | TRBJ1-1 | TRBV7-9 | TGTGCCAGCAGCTTGGGGACACTCACTGAAGCTTTCTTT | CASSLGTLTEAFF
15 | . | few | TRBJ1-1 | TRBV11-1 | TGTGCCAGCAGCCTAAGGGGCTGGGGGAACACTGAAGCTTTCTTT | CASSLRGWGNTEAFF
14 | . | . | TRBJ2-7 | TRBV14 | TGTGCCAGCAGCATCAGACGGTCCGCCTACGAGCAGTACTTC | CASSIRRSAYEQYF
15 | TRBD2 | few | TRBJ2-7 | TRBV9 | TGTGCCAGCAGCGTAGGACTAGCGGGAGGCGACGAGCAGTACTTC | CASSVGLAGGDEQYF
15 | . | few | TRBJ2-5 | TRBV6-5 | TGTGCCAGCAGTTACTCGAGCAGGGGTCAAGAGACCCAGTACTTC | CASSYSSRGQETQYF
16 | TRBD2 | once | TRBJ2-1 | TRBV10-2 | TGCGCCAGCAGTGTGTTAGCGGGAGGGTCCTACAATGAGCAGTTCTTC | CASSVLAGGSYNEQFF
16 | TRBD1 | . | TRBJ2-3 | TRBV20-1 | TGCAGTGCTAGAGATCCGAGACAGGGGGTAACAGATACGCAGTATTTT | CSARDPRQGVTDTQYF
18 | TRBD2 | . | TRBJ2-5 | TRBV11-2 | TGTGCCAGCAGCCCGATACAACTAGCGGGGGGGAGCCGGGAGACCCAGTACTTC | CASSPIQLAGGSRETQYF
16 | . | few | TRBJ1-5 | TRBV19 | TGTGCCAGTAGTATACCCCAGGGTTTCAGCAATCAGCCCCAGCATTTT | CASSIPQGFSNQPQHF
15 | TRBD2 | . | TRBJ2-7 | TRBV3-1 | TGTGCCAGCAGCCCGGGACTAGCGGGGGGCAACGAGCAGTACTTC | CASSPGLAGGNEQYF
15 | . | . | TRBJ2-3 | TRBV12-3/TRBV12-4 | TGTGCCAGCAGTTTGGATAGACAGCGCACAGATACGCAGTATTTT | CASSLDRQRTDTQYF
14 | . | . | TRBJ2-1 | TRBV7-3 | TGTGCCAGCAGCCTAGAACGCTCTTGGGATGAGCAGTTCTTC | CASSLERSWDEQFF
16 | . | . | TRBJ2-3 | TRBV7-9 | TGTGCCAGCAGTTCTGCCCTGGGGGGTCCCACAGATACGCAGTATTTT | CASSSALGGPTDTQYF
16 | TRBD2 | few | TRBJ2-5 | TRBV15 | TGTGCCACCAGCAGTCAACCGGGACTAGTACACGAGACCCAGTACTTC | CATSSQPGLVHETQYF
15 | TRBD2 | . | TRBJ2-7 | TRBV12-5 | TGTGCTAGTGAGGGGCTAGCGGGAGAGGTTCGCGAGCAGTACTTC | CASEGLAGEVREQYF
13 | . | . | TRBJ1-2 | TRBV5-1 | TGCGCCAGCAGCGTCGTCGGGGCCTATGGCTACACCTTC | CASSVVGAYGYTF
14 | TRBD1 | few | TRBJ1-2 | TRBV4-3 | TGCGCCAGCAGCCAGGGGACAGGGAGAGGGGGCTACACCTTC | CASSQGTGRGGYTF
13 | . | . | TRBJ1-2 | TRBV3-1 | TGTGCCAGCAGCCAAGAGGGGGCGAGTAGCTACACCTTC | CASSQEGASSYTF
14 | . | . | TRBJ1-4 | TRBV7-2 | TGTGCCAGCAGCAGGGACGGAGGGGATGAAAAACTGTTTTTT | CASSRDGGDEKLFF
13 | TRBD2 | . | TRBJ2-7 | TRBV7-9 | TGTGCCAGCAGCTTTGGACTAGCGGGCGAGCAGTACTTC | CASSFGLAGEQYF
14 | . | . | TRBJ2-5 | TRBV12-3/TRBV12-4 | TGTGCCAGCACCTCTGGGGGAGGGGGAGAGACCCAGTACTTC | CASTSGGGGETQYF
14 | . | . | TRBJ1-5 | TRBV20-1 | TGCAGTGCTCTCGACAAGAATAGCAATCAGCCCCAGCATTTT | CSALDKNSNQPQHF
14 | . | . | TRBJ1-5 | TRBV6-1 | TGTGCCAGCAGGGCGGGTGAGAGCAATCAGCCCCAGCATTTT | CASRAGESNQPQHF
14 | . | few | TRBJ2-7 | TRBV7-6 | TGTGCCAGCAGCGGAGGGGGTACCTACTACGAGCAGTGCTTC | CASSGGGTYYEQCF
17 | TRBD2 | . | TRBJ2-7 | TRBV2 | TGTGCCAGCAGTGGCCTAGCGGGGGGACCTCCTCCCTACGAGCAGTACTTC | CASSGLAGGPPPYEQYF
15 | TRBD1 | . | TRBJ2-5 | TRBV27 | TGTGCCAGCAGTTTGACCGGGACAGGGGTGGGTGAGCAGTACTTC | CASSLTGTGVGEQYF
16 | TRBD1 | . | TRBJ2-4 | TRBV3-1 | TGTGCCAGCAGCCAAGGACAGGGACATACCAAAAACATTCAGTACTTC | CASSQGQGHTKNIQYF
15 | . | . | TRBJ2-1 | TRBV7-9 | TGTGCCAGCAGTCCTCTAGCAAGAGAGGACAATGAGCAGTTCTTC | CASSPLAREDNEQFF
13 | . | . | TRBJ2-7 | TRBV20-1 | TGCAGTGCTAGAGGCCAGGCCTTAGGCGAGCAGTACTTC | CSARGQALGEQYF
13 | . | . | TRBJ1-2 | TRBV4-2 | TGTGTCAGCAGCCAAGAGCACCGGGCCGGCTACACCTTC | CVSSQEHRAGYTF